A selection of T cell receptor beta chains follows, all from one sample in a study of T cells expressing NK-cell markers. For each CDR3 protein, TCRdb gives one entry from its re-call of the 5' RACE reads, without DNA. Its clone listing holds 150,000 to 180,000 distinct CDR3 sequences. Input material: blood T cells: a sorted CD56 or NKG2C T cell subset, CD4+ or CD8+ T cells, or bulk PBMC T cells (not recorded which). The receptors derive from a woman aged 45-60 years in good health. Each CDR3 is given with its conserved first and last residue. A row's size may be missing; if present it is once, few, many or a size class.

TRBV15	TRBJ2-1	.	CATSSDYYNEQFF
TRBV5-1	TRBJ2-1	.	CASREGLALNEQFF
TRBV15	TRBJ2-2	medium-sized	CATSRERTSGSSALHTGELFF
TRBV20-1	TRBJ2-7	.	CSADRGLPYEQYF
TRBV20-1	TRBJ2-3	.	CSARDGTSGDTQYF
TRBV5-1	TRBJ2-1	.	CASSSGLAGGSSYNEQFF
TRBV29-1	TRBJ1-4	.	CSGKTGLREKLFF
TRBV7-9	TRBJ2-1	.	CASSTWGLAESGDEQFF
TRBV14	TRBJ2-1	.	CASSRKKGLYNEQFF
TRBV4-2	TRBJ2-1	.	CASSQTSGTNEQFF
TRBV4-2	TRBJ2-1	.	CASSPGDSPLEQFF
TRBV10-2	TRBJ2-1	.	CASQRGDDNEQFF
TRBV6-4	TRBJ1-2	.	CASSDSGEGQGRNGYTF